The present T cell receptor (beta chain) was sequenced within a study of response to subunit inactivated influenza vaccine (dated by TCRdb to 2017 to 2018). In the study overall: Deep quantitative T cell receptor repertoire profiling was used in the study to track responses to a trivalent subunit inactivated influenza vaccine. What the work shows at the level of the full study, not this receptor alone: The authors suggested that each seasonal influenza vaccination may recruit only a limited number of new T cells.

With regard to this clonotype: Its antigen target is currently unknown. Per-base quality was not reported, and no clone a single base away is much larger than it.

Germline trimming amounts to 1 base on V and 2 bases on J, with 8 as the count of junction bases outside the gene matches. Looking up the germline V gene yields CDR1 MGHRA and CDR2 YSYEKL. Spanning cysteine to phenylalanine, the CDR3 consists of 16 amino acids. The DNA shown is the 48-base CDR3, in frame from base 1. Libraries were constructed by RT-PCR. TCRdb records Illumina HiSeq 2500 as the sequencer. TCRdb reran the public reads through fastp at Q25 and MiXCR, keeping productive beta chains. Here each entry gathers all rows of one CDR3 protein and keeps the most common genes and DNA. The sample data list almost 600,000 distinct CDR3 sequences, and around 13% of these were observed just once. Jointly, the top ten make up approximately 12% of the sample.

The receptor comes from a man aged 45-65 years who received an inactivated influenza vaccine. Donor details come from another sample of the same person, matched by shared clones. The sequence joins TRBV4-1 to TRBJ2-7; a stretch of 7 junction bases matches TRBD2. Sample: PBMCs from blood, taken 12 days after vaccination. In nucleotides, the sequence is TGCGCCAGCAGCCAAGGAGTGGGACTATTAACCTACGAGCAGTACTTC. The translation is CASSQGVGLLTYEQYF.